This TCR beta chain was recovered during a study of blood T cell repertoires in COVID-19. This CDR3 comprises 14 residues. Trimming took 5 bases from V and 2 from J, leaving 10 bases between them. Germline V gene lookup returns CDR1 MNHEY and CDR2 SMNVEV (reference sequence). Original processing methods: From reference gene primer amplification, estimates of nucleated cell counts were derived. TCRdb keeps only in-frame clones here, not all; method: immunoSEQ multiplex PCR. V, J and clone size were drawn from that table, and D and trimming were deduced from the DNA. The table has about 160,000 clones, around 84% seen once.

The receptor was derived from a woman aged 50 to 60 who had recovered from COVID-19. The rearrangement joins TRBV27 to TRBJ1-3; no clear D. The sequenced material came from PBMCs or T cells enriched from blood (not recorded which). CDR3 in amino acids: CASSPGRTGNTIYF. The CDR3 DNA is TGTGCCAGCAGTCCGGGGAGGACTGGAAACACCATATATTTT.